Presented here are 24 T cell receptor beta chains from one specimen sequenced in a study of T cell repertoires in aging, cancer and after chemotherapy. Multiplex touch-down PCR with TRB-A/B primers amplified rearranged V-D-J TRB sequences. TCRdb fed the multiplex PCR reads into MiXCR, producing one record per CDR3 protein. Found here are some 10,000 distinct CDR3 sequences, under 55% of them singletons; the top ten hold around 6.9%. Peripheral blood genomic DNA, not sorted cells or RNA, was the template. Sequencing used blood. Every receptor here comes from a human donor in good health.

The rearrangement joins TRBV18 to TRBJ1-2; no definite D call. Trimming took off 4 bases at V and 8 bases at J, with 14 bases between the two ends. CDR3 length: 13 amino acids. Germline V gene lookup returns CDR1 KGHSH and CDR2 LQKENI. The CDR3 DNA sequence: TGTGCCAGCTCACAAGGCCGCGAAGACGGCTACACCTTC. This sequence encodes CASSQGREDGYTF.

This clonotype came up a few times. V usage is TRBV6-1 and J usage is TRBJ1-5, with D perhaps TRBD1 (5 bases). The CDR3 totals 14 residues. Per germline, CDR1 MNHNS and CDR2 SASEGT. V was trimmed by 4 bases and J by 4 bases, leaving 11 bases between them. The CDR3 loop reads CASSGIGGNQPQHF. CDR3 coding DNA: TGTGCCAGCAGTGGTATTGGGGGAAATCAGCCCCAGCATTTT.

The rearrangement uses TRBV24-1 and TRBJ1-1; D may be TRBD1 (6 bases). This CDR3 region has 15 residues. Germline assignment: CDR1 KGHDR and CDR2 SFDVKD. The ends were cut back, 2 bases at V and 3 bases at J, with 12 bases in the middle. The CDR3 reads CATSDSRTVDTEAFF. As DNA, the CDR3 is TGTGCCACCAGTGATTCGAGGACAGTAGACACTGAAGCTTTCTTT.

This clonotype has more than one count but fewer than ten. The gene calls are TRBV12-3 or TRBV12-4 and TRBJ2-7, with 11 bases identical to TRBD1. The V segment lost 6 bases and the J segment 3 bases; nucleotides outside the gene matches: 1. The CDR3 totals 13 residues. CDR3 region: CASRGTGGYEQYF. CDR3 in DNA: TGTGCCAGCAGGGGGACAGGGGGCTACGAGCAGTACTTC.

This clonotype showed up just a few times. The V gene is TRBV19, the J gene TRBJ1-5, with D hard to call. The CDR3 contains 15 residues. Germline V gene sequence: CDR1 LNHDA, CDR2 SQIVND (reference sequence). Trimming removed 10 bases at V and 9 bases at J, with 25 bases between. The CDR3 bases are TGTGCCACTGGGGTGGACCGTGATTTAGTCGGGCCCCAGCATTTT. It translates to CATGVDRDLVGPQHF.

This clonotype was observed a few times. The chain is built from TRBV5-6 and TRBJ2-7, with D perhaps matching TRBD1 or TRBD2 (6 bases each). CDR1 and CDR2 from the germline V gene are SGHDT and YYEEEE. The CDR3 runs 13 residues. V lost 0 bases to trimming and J lost 7 bases, with 11 bases between them. The CDR3 region is CASSLVGAGEQYF. In nucleotides, the CDR3 is TGTGCCAGCAGCTTGGTGGGGGCGGGGGAGCAGTACTTC.

The gene calls are TRBV7-2 and TRBJ2-1; D is perhaps TRBD2 (5 bases). The V gene's germline CDR1 is SGHTA and CDR2 FQGNSA. The CDR3 has 16 amino acids. V was trimmed by 4 bases and J by 0 bases, leaving 13 bases between them. CDR3 bases: TGTGCCAGCAGCTCACAAGCGGTCCCCTCCTACAATGAGCAGTTCTTC. Encoded protein: CASSSQAVPSYNEQFF.

The V gene is TRBV6-5, the J gene TRBJ1-4; D uncertain. The CDR3 is made up of 13 amino acids. Germline V CDR1 and CDR2: MNHEY, SVGAGI. Trimming took 5 bases from V and 6 from J, leaving 10 bases between them. CDR3 DNA sequence: TGTGCCAGCAGTCCCGGGCGTTATGAAAAACTGTTTTTT. Its translation: CASSPGRYEKLFF.

By share, this clonotype ranks as medium-sized (0.01 to 0.1%). V gene TRBV29-1 combines with J gene TRBJ2-6; no definite D call. V shed 4 bases and J shed 2 bases, with 3 bases lying between them. Germline CDR1 reads SQVTM; CDR2 reads ANQGSEA. This CDR3 spans 12 amino acids. This CDR3 is CSVAAGANVLTF. In DNA form, the CDR3 reads TGCAGCGTTGCGGCTGGGGCCAACGTCCTGACTTTC.

In the case of this clonotype: Here the CDR3 omits its conserved ending phenylalanine or tryptophan, so a read error is the likely source. The chain employs TRBV20-1 and TRBJ1-2; TRBD1 matches at 9 bases. This CDR3 contains 14 residues. The germline gives CDR1 DFQATT, CDR2 SNEGSKA (reference sequence). V gave up 5 bases and J gave up 7 bases; unmatched junction bases: 11. The CDR3 spells CSAGITGGVFGYTY. The CDR3 DNA follows: TGCAGTGCTGGGATCACAGGGGGCGTTTTTGGCTACACCTAC.

This clonotype has only a few counts. The J gene is TRBJ1-3, the V gene TRBV30; D remains ambiguous. The V end was cut by 2 bases, the J end by 0 bases, with 5 bases between. The CDR3 has 13 amino acids. The germline CDR1 and CDR2 sequences are GTSNPN and SVGIG (reference sequence). Written as DNA, the CDR3 is TGTGCCTGGAGTCTCAGCTCTGGAAACACCATATATTTT. Protein: CAWSLSSGNTIYF.

The chain employs TRBV7-9 and TRBJ2-3; D is unclear. V lost 7 bases, J lost 0 bases, and 2 bases lay in between. CDR1 SEHNR and CDR2 FQNEAQ come from the germline V gene (reference sequence). This CDR3 spans 11 amino acids. CDR3: CASTSTDTQYF. In nucleotides, the CDR3 is TGTGCCAGCACGAGCACAGATACGCAGTATTTT.

The rearrangement uses TRBV7-2 and TRBJ2-5; TRBD2 might be the D (6 bases). This CDR3 has 14 amino acids. V was clipped by 5 bases and J by 4 bases, with 14 bases between them. Germline V gene data show CDR1 as SGHTA and CDR2 as FQGNSA. The CDR3 loop reads CASSGRMASETQYF. CDR3 DNA sequence: TGTGCCAGCAGCGGGAGGATGGCGTCAGAGACCCAGTACTTC.

This sequence joins TRBV10-3 and TRBJ1-2; possible D gene TRBD1, 5 bases. This CDR3 has 13 residues. V shed 3 bases and J shed 8 bases, with 13 bases lying between them. CDR1 and CDR2 from the germline V gene are ENHRY and SYGVKD. DNA for the CDR3: TGTGCCATCAGTGATTCAGAGGGGCGCGGCTACACCTTC. Encoded protein: CAISDSEGRGYTF.

This clonotype appeared once. The chain has TRBV5-1 and TRBJ1-1, with TRBD1 as a possible D gene (5 bases). V was shortened by 3 bases and J by 7 bases, with 7 bases between the two germline ends. Germline V CDR1 and CDR2: SGHRS, YFSETQ. The CDR3 is 11 amino acids. The CDR3 coding sequence is TGCGCCAGCAGCTCGCAGGGTGAAGCTTTCTTT. It translates to CASSSQGEAFF.

This chain links TRBV5-4 with TRBJ2-7, with 7 bases aligning to TRBD1. The trim removed 0 bases at V and 0 bases at J, leaving 3 bases unmatched. This CDR3 spans 15 amino acids. The germline gives CDR1 SGHNT, CDR2 YYREEE (reference sequence). The CDR3 spells CASSLVDRSSYEQYF. CDR3 in DNA: TGTGCCAGCAGCTTGGTGGACAGGAGCTCCTACGAGCAGTACTTC.

The CDR3 reads CATNPRRLGANEQFF. DNA of the CDR3: TGTGCCACCAACCCGAGGAGACTAGGGGCCAATGAGCAGTTCTTC. This chain uses TRBV15 with TRBJ2-1; D is perhaps TRBD2 (6 bases). V was clipped by 7 bases and J by 6 bases, with 19 bases between them. The germline gives CDR1 LNHNV, CDR2 YYDKDF (reference sequence). This CDR3 region has 15 residues.

The rearrangement links TRBV5-1 to TRBJ2-7, with 7 bases fitting TRBD1. The V and J ends lost 4 bases and 4 bases, in that order; junction bases with no gene match: 8. This CDR3 comprises 14 residues. The germline gives CDR1 SGHRS, CDR2 YFSETQ. The CDR3 DNA reads as TGCGCCAGCAGCCGGCCGGGACAGCATTACGAGCAGTACTTC. Protein product: CASSRPGQHYEQYF.

This chain connects TRBV30 to TRBJ2-7; D not certain. This CDR3 has 12 amino acids. The V and J ends lost 0 bases and 5 bases respectively, with 8 bases between them. Germline lookup yields CDR1 GTSNPN and CDR2 SVGIG (reference sequence). CDR3 region: CAWSVSIHEQYF. The CDR3 nucleotides read TGTGCCTGGAGTGTCTCGATACACGAGCAGTACTTC.

The CDR3 DNA reads TGTGCCTGGACCCAAAGGGGGGCAGGGGCGAAAGCTTTCTTT. It specifies CAWTQRGAGAKAFF. V is TRBV30 and J is TRBJ1-1; a weak D match, TRBD1 (6 bases). With 4 bases removed from V and 9 bases from J, the gap between germline ends came to 21 bases. The CDR3 is 14 amino acids. Germline CDR1 is GTSNPN and CDR2 is SVGIG (reference sequence).

As to this clonotype: Just one base apart from a much larger clone, this may be a read error. J is TRBJ1-3 and V is TRBV29-1; D gene ambiguous. CDR1 and CDR2 from the germline V gene are SQVTM and ANQGSEA. The CDR3 runs to 10 residues. CDR3 residues: CSALGNNIYF. DNA for the CDR3: TGCAGCGCATTGGGAAACAACATATATTTT.

The rearrangement links TRBV5-4 to TRBJ1-5; no clear D. Germline loops: CDR1 SGHNT, CDR2 YYREEE (reference sequence). This CDR3 is 15 amino acids long. Trimming pared 2 bases from V and 2 bases from J, leaving 11 bases between. The CDR3 nucleotides read TGTGCCAGCAGCTTTTCGGGTTTTGGCAATCAGCCCCAGCATTTT. The encoded protein is CASSFSGFGNQPQHF.

CDR3 in amino acids: CASSPKTSGWVGSYEQYF. Written as DNA, the CDR3 is TGTGCCAGCAGCCCCAAGACTAGCGGGTGGGTCGGGAGCTACGAGCAGTACTTC. The V call is TRBV11-2, the J call TRBJ2-7; 10 bases match TRBD2. Looked up from germline, CDR1 is SGHAT and CDR2 is FQNNGV. The CDR3 is made up of 18 amino acids. V was clipped by 5 bases and J by 3 bases; unmatched bases: 16.

The rearrangement joins TRBV12-3 or TRBV12-4 to TRBJ2-3; unclear D gene. This CDR3 comprises 13 residues. V lost 7 bases and J 2 bases, leaving 10 bases between the germline ends. The CDR3 region is CASIFADTDTQYF. For the CDR3, the DNA is TGTGCCAGCATATTTGCGGACACAGATACGCAGTATTTT.